This T cell receptor (beta chain) was sequenced during a study of blood T cell repertoires in COVID-19. Study details: Collection of acute and convalescent COVID-19 samples took place in the United States, Italy and Spain.

This clone was seen only once. As handled by the study authors: Nucleated cell number was recorded as an estimate derived from reference gene primer amplification. Data came from immunoSEQ multiplex PCR; TCRdb stores just in-frame clones and leaves some out. V, J and clone size are those of that table, while D and trimming were read from the DNA. Seen here are approximately 300,000 clones, more than 85% observed once, and the top ten hold roughly 3.9%. V was cut by 2 bases and J by 4 bases, with 15 bases left in between. This CDR3 is 15 amino acids long. Germline-derived CDR1 and CDR2 are SGHRS and YFSETQ.

The sequence came from a woman aged 25-40 years who had been exposed to COVID-19. The chain has TRBV5-1 and TRBJ1-2, with D tentatively TRBD1 (6 bases). The sample comprised PBMCs or T cells enriched from blood (not recorded which). CDR3 loop: CASSFEKGDRYGYTF. In DNA form, the CDR3 reads TGCGCCAGCAGCTTCGAAAAGGGGGATCGCTATGGCTACACCTTC.